This T cell receptor beta chain was sequenced for a study of OX40 agonist ivuxolimab in advanced cancers. The V segment lost 3 bases and the J segment 2 bases; nucleotides outside the gene matches: 4. The CDR3 runs 14 residues. Germline CDR1 is LNHDA and CDR2 is SQIVND (reference sequence). Generated by immunoSEQ multiplex PCR, the TCRdb table keeps only in-frame clones and is missing some. The sample carries under 40,000 clones, about nine tenths recorded once. The rearrangement links TRBV19 to TRBJ2-7; 7 positions agree with TRBD2. The source is an adult with an advanced solid tumor such as melanoma, head and neck, liver or kidney cancer. The specimen was CD4+ or CD8+ T cells sorted from blood, collected in a trial of the OX40 agonist ivuxolimab. The CDR3 is CASSIRGLAYEQYF. The CDR3 DNA reads as TGTGCCAGTAGTATCCGCGGACTAGCCTACGAGCAGTACTTC. The full variable domain, its missing parts supplied by reference TRBV19 and TRBJ2-7, is DGGITQSPKYLFRKEGQNVTLSCEQNLNHDAMYWYRQDPGQGLRLIYYSQIVNDFQKGDIAEGYSVSREKKESFPLTVTSAQKNPTAFYLCASSIRGLAYEQYFGPGTRLTVT.